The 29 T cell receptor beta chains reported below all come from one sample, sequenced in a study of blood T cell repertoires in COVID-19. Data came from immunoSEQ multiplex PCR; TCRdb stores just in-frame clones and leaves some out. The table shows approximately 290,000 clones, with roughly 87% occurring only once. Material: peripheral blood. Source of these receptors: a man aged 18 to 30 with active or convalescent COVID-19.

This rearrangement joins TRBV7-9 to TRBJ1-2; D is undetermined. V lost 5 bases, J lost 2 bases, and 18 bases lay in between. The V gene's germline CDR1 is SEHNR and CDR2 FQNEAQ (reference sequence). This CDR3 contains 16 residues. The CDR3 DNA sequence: TGTGCCAGCAGCACAACCGCGAAGACGGGAAACTATGGCTACACCTTC. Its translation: CASSTTAKTGNYGYTF.

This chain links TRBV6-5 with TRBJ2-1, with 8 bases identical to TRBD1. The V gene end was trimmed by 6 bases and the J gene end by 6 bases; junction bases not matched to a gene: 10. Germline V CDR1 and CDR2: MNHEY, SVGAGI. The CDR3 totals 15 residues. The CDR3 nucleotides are TGTGCCAGCAGACCCAGGACAGGGTTACGCAATGAGCAGTTCTTC. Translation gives CASRPRTGLRNEQFF.

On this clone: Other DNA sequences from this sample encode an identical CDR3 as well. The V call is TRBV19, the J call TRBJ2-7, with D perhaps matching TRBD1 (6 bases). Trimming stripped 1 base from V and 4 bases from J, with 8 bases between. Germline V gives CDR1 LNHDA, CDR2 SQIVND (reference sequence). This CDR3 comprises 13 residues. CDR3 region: CASSIGQGYEQYF. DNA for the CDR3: TGTGCCAGTAGTATAGGGCAGGGGTACGAGCAGTACTTC.

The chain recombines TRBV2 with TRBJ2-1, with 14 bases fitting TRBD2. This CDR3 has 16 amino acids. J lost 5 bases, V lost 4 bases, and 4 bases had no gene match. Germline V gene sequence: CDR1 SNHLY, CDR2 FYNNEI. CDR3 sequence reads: CASSGTSGRTNNEQFF. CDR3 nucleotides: TGTGCCAGCAGTGGGACTAGCGGGAGGACAAACAATGAGCAGTTCTTC.

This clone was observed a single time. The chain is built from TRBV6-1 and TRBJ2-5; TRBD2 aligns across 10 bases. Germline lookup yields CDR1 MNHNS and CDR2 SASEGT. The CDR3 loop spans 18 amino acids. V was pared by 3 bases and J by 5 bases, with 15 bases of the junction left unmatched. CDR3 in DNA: TGTGCCAGCAGTGACTATCCAGCGGGAGGGCAAAAGGCGGAGACCCAGTACTTC. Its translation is CASSDYPAGGQKAETQYF.

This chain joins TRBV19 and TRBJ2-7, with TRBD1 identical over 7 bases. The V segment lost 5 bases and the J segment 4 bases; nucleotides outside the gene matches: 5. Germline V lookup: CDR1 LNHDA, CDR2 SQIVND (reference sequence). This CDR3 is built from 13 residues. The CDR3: CASSQGEGYEQYF. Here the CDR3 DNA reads TGTGCCAGTAGTCAGGGGGAAGGGTACGAGCAGTACTTC.

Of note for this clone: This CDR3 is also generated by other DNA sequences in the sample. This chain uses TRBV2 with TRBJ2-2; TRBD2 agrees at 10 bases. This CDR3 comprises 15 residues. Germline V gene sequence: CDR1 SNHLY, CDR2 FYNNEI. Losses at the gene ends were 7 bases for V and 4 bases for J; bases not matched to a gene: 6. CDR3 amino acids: CASTSSGGPTGELFF. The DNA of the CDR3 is TGTGCCAGCACGAGTAGCGGGGGGCCCACCGGGGAGCTGTTTTTT.

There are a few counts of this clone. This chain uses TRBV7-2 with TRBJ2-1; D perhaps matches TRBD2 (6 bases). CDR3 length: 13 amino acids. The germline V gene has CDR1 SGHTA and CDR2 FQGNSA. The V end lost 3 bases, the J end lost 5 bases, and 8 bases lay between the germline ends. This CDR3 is CASSFSGNNEQFF. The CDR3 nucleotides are TGTGCCAGCAGCTTTAGCGGCAACAATGAGCAGTTCTTC.

CDR3 in amino acids: CATSRDTPYRTRSYEQYF. The CDR3 DNA reads TGTGCCACCAGCAGAGATACCCCCTATCGGACACGATCCTACGAGCAGTACTTC. The chain is built from TRBV15 and TRBJ2-7; possible D gene TRBD1, 5 bases. This CDR3 contains 18 residues. V lost 0 bases, J lost 1 base, and 19 bases lay in between. Germline V lookup: CDR1 LNHNV, CDR2 YYDKDF (reference sequence).

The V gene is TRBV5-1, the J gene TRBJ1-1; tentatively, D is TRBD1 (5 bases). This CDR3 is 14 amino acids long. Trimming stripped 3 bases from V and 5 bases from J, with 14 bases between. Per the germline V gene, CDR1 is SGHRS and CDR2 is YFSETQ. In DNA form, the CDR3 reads TGCGCCAGCAGCTACGGGGGTACATCGACTGAAGCTTTCTTT. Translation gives CASSYGGTSTEAFF. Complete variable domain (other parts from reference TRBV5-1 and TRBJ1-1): KAGVTQTPRYLIKTRGQQVTLSCSPISGHRSVSWYQQTPGQGLQFLFEYFSETQRNKGNFPGRFSGRQFSNSRSEMNVSTLELGDSALYLCASSYGGTSTEAFFGQGTRLTVV.

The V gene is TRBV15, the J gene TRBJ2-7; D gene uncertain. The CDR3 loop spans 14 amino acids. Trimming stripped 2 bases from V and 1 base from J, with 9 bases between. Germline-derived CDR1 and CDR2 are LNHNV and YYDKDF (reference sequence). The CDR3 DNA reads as TGTGCCACCAGCAGATCGACAAAATCCTACGAGCAGTACTTC. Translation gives CATSRSTKSYEQYF.

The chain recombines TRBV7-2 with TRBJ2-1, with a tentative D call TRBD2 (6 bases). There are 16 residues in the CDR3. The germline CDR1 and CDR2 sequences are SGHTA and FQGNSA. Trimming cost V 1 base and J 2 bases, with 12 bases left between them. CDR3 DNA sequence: TGTGCCAGCAGCTTAGGTTGGGGACTCACCTACAATGAGCAGTTCTTC. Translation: CASSLGWGLTYNEQFF.

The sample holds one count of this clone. CDR3 sequence: CASSFSRGSQPQHF. The CDR3 nucleotides read TGTGCCAGCAGCTTTTCCCGGGGGAGCCAGCCCCAGCATTTT. The J gene is TRBJ1-5, the V gene TRBV5-5, with a possible D match to TRBD1 (5 bases). The germline gives CDR1 SGHKS, CDR2 YYEKEE (reference sequence). V gave up 2 bases and J gave up 7 bases, with 13 bases separating them. The CDR3 loop spans 14 amino acids.

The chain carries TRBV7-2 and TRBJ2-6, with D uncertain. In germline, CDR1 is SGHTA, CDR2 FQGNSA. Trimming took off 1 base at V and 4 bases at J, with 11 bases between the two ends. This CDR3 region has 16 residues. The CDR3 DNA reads TGTGCCAGCAGCTTAGGGGCAGCCCTCGGGGCCAACGTCCTGACTTTC. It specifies CASSLGAALGANVLTF.

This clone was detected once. CDR3 amino acids: CASSQGRARGTGELFF. The CDR3 DNA is TGCGCCAGCAGCCAAGGACGTGCCCGGGGCACCGGGGAGCTGTTTTTT. The chain employs TRBV4-3 and TRBJ2-2; D possibly corresponds to TRBD2 (5 bases). Germline V gene sequence: CDR1 LGHNA, CDR2 YSLEER. Trimming shortened V by 1 base and J by 4 bases, and 13 bases separated the two germline ends. The CDR3 is 16 residues long.

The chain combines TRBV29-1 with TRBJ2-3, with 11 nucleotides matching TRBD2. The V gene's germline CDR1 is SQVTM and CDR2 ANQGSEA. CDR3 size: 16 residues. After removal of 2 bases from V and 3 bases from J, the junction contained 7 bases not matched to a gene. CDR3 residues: CSVEINSGRVTDTQYF. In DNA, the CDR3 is TGCAGCGTTGAAATCAATAGCGGGAGGGTAACAGATACGCAGTATTTT.

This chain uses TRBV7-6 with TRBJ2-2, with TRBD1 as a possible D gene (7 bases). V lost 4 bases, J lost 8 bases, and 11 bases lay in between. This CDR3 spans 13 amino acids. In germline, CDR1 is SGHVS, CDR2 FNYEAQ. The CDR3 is CASSSEGAGELFF. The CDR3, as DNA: TGTGCCAGCAGCTCGGAGGGGGCGGGGGAGCTGTTTTTT.

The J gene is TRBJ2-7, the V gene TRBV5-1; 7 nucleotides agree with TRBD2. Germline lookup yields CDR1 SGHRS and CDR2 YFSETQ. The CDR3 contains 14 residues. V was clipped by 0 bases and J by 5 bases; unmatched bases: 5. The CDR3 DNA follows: TGCGCCAGCAGCTTGGAGGGAGGGGTAAACGAGCAGTACTTC. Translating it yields CASSLEGGVNEQYF.

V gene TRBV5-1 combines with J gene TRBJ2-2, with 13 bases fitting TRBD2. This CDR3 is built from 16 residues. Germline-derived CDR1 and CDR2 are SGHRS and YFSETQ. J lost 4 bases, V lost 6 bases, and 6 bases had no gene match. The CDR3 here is CASTELAGGSTGELFF. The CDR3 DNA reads TGCGCCAGCACCGAACTAGCGGGGGGGTCCACCGGGGAGCTGTTTTTT.

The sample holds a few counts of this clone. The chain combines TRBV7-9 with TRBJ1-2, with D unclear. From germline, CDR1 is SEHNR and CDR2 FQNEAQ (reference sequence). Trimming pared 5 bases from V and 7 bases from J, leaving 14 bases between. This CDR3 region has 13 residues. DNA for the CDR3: TGTGCCAGCAGCCCAAGCGAGTTGGGTGGCTACACCTTC. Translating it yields CASSPSELGGYTF.

CDR3 amino acids: CASSPNGQRGVETQYF. The CDR3 DNA sequence: TGTGCCAGCTCACCGAATGGACAGCGAGGGGTGGAGACCCAGTACTTC. The rearrangement joins TRBV18 to TRBJ2-5; D is possibly TRBD1 (6 bases). Germline CDR1 KGHSH, CDR2 LQKENI. The CDR3 loop spans 16 amino acids. The ends were cut back, 3 bases at V and 5 bases at J, with 19 bases in the middle.

CDR3 bases: TGTGCCAGCAGCCAAAGGGGACAAAACACTGAAGCTTTCTTT. Protein: CASSQRGQNTEAFF. V usage is TRBV3-1 (or the pseudogene TRBV3-2) and J usage is TRBJ1-1, with D possibly TRBD1 on 6 matching bases. Looked up from germline, CDR1 is LGHDT and CDR2 is YNNKEL (reference sequence). The CDR3 length is 14 residues. V was trimmed by 2 bases and J by 2 bases, leaving 9 bases between them.

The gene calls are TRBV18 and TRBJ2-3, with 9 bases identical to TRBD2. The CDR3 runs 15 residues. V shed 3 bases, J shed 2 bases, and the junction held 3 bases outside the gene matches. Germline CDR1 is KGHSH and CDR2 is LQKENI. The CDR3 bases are TGTGCCAGCTCACCGACTAGCGGAAACACAGATACGCAGTATTTT. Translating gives CASSPTSGNTDTQYF.

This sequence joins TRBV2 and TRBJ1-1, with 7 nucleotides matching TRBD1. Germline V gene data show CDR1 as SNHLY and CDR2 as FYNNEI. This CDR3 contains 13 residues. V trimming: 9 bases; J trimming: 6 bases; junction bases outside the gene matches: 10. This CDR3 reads CASPGGQFAEAFF. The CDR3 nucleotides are TGTGCCAGTCCTGGGGGACAGTTCGCTGAAGCTTTCTTT. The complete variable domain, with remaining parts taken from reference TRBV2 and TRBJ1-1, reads EPEVTQTPSHQVTQMGQEVILRCVPISNHLYFYWYRQILGQKVEFLVSFYNNEISEKSEIFDDQFSVERPDGSNFTLKIRSTKLEDSAMYFCASPGGQFAEAFFGQGTRLTVV.

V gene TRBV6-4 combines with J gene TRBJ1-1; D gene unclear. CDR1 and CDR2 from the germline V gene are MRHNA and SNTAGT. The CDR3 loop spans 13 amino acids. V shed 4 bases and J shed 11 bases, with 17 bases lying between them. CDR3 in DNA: TGTGCCAGCAGTGTTGATGGGGTGACTAGGGCTTTCTTT. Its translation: CASSVDGVTRAFF.

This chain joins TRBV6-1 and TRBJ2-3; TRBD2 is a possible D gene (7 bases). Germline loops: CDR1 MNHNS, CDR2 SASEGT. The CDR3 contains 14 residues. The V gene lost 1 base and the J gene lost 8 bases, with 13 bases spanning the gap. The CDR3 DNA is TGTGCCAGCAGTGAAGTAGTTCGGGGGGCTACGCAGTATTTT. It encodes CASSEVVRGATQYF.

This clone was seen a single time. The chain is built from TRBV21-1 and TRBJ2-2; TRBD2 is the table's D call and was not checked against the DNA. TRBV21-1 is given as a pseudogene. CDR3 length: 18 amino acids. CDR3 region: CASSKQFELAPGPGELFF. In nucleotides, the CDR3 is TGTGCCAGCAGCAAGCAGTTCGAACTAGCCCCGGGTCCCGGGGAGCTGTTTTTT.

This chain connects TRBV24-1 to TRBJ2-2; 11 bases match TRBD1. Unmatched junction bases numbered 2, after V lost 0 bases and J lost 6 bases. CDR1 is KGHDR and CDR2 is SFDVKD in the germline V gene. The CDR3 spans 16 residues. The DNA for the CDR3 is TGTGCCACCAGTGATTTGGGGACAGGGGGTTCCGGGGAGCTGTTTTTT. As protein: CATSDLGTGGSGELFF.

In DNA, the CDR3 is TGCGCCAGCAGCCAGAGTCGGACAGGGTTAAGCAATCAGCCCCAGCATTTT. Its protein product is CASSQSRTGLSNQPQHF. This chain uses TRBV4-3 with TRBJ1-5, with 8 bases matching TRBD1. The CDR3 spans 17 residues. Germline V CDR1 and CDR2: LGHNA, YSLEER. The J segment lost 1 base and the V segment lost 3 bases, leaving 8 bases of the junction unmatched.